Below, one TCR beta chain is given with its context. This table comes from immunoSEQ multiplex PCR, and its TCRdb copy is limited to in-frame clones, with some not included. The repertoire consists of around 1.4 million clones, with 98% occurring once and the leading ten covering under 0.45%. The data were obtained in a study of shared clonotypes between healthy human individuals. V was clipped by 0 bases and J by 5 bases, with 7 bases between them. Germline V gives CDR1 MNHNS, CDR2 SASEGT. This CDR3 has 14 amino acids. The chain links TRBV6-1 to TRBJ2-2; no reliable D call. The sequence was collected from a young man in good health. The sequenced sample was naive CD4+ T cells sorted from blood. As for subset: CD45RA+ positively selected. The CDR3 coding sequence is TGTGCCAGCAGTGAAGCGGCCATTACCGGGGAGCTGTTTTTT. Encoded protein: CASSEAAITGELFF.